This TCR beta chain was observed in a study of neoadjuvant nivolumab and ipilimumab in lung cancer. The CDR3 extends over 13 amino acids. From germline, CDR1 is PRHDT and CDR2 FYEKMQ (reference sequence). The ends lost 4 bases at V and 4 bases at J; junction bases unmatched: 1. The method was immunoSEQ multiplex PCR; TCRdb's version includes in-frame clones alone and lacks a portion of them. The data hold about 38,000 clones, with nearly 90% observed a single time. Here the sequenced sample was peripheral blood, taken before neoadjuvant nivolumab, alone or with ipilimumab. V is TRBV13 and J is TRBJ1-1; 9 bases are a match to TRBD1. The TCR comes from an adult with non-small cell lung cancer. CDR3 region: CASSSQGATEAFF. The CDR3 bases are TGTGCCAGCAGCTCACAGGGGGCCACTGAAGCTTTCTTT.